The 9 T cell receptor beta chains presented below share a single source sample, sequenced in a study of blood T cell repertoires in COVID-19. TCRdb's table, derived via immunoSEQ multiplex PCR, lists solely in-frame clones and lacks some. The sample lists roughly 150,000 clones; about 90% were seen once. The material sequenced was peripheral blood. The receptors were gathered from a woman aged 80 or over with acute or convalescent COVID-19.

The rearrangement joins TRBV6-5 to TRBJ2-7; a weak D match, TRBD1 (6 bases). The CDR3 covers 15 residues. Germline CDR1 and CDR2: MNHEY and SVGAGI. Trimming removed 2 bases from V and 4 bases from J, with 15 bases in between. CDR3 in amino acids: CASSYPWGREYEQYF. CDR3 nucleotide sequence: TGTGCCAGCAGTTACCCCTGGGGGCGCGAGTACGAGCAGTACTTC.

The V call is TRBV6-2 or TRBV6-3, the J call TRBJ2-5, with TRBD2 matching over 8 bases. V shed 0 bases and J 7 bases; nucleotides not matched to a gene: 7. CDR3 size: 15 residues. The germline CDR1 and CDR2 sequences are MNHEY and SVGEGT. CDR3 region: CASSYSTSRGGTQYF. In DNA form, the CDR3 reads TGTGCCAGCAGTTACTCGACTTCACGGGGGGGGACCCAGTACTTC.

The rearrangement links TRBV5-6 to TRBJ1-6; 7 bases are shared with TRBD1. This CDR3 spans 15 amino acids. Germline V gives CDR1 SGHDT, CDR2 YYEEEE. V shed 4 bases, J shed 6 bases, and the junction held 7 bases outside the gene matches. The CDR3 DNA is TGTGCCAGCAGCCCCGGACAGGTTGGTAATTCACCCCTCCACTTT. It is translated as CASSPGQVGNSPLHF.

The chain joins TRBV12-5 to TRBJ1-5, with D unresolved. Trimming shortened V by 6 bases and J by 1 base, and 10 bases separated the two germline ends. Per the germline V gene, CDR1 is LGHNT and CDR2 is FRNRAP. The CDR3 contains 14 residues. This CDR3 is CASGRAASNQPQHF. The CDR3 nucleotides are TGTGCTAGTGGGAGGGCAGCAAGCAATCAGCCCCAGCATTTT.

The genes are TRBV7-9 and TRBJ1-1, with D unclear. The germline V gene has CDR1 SEHNR and CDR2 FQNEAQ (reference sequence). The CDR3 runs 12 residues. V was trimmed by 1 base and J by 11 bases, leaving 11 bases between them. CDR3 amino acids: CASSLERVSAFF. CDR3 nucleotide sequence: TGTGCCAGCAGCTTAGAGAGGGTTTCGGCTTTCTTT. The full variable domain, with the rest looked up from reference TRBV7-9 and TRBJ1-1, is DTGVSQNPRHKITKRGQNVTFRCDPISEHNRLYWYRQTLGQGPEFLTYFQNEAQLEKSRLLSDRFSAERPKGSFSTLEIQRTEQGDSAMYLCASSLERVSAFFGQGTRLTVV.

The chain joins TRBV9 to TRBJ1-3; TRBD1 might be the D (6 bases). CDR3 length: 14 amino acids. Looked up from germline, CDR1 is SGDLS and CDR2 is YYNGEE. V lost 2 bases and J lost 0, with 6 bases in between. The CDR3 here is CASSVTGSGNTIYF. The CDR3 coding sequence is TGTGCCAGCAGCGTGACAGGCTCTGGAAACACCATATATTTT.

The chain links TRBV5-4 to TRBJ1-2; 7 bases line up with TRBD1. The junction had 3 bases not matched to a gene; V was cut back by 0 bases and J by 7 bases. The CDR3 extends over 13 amino acids. Germline-derived CDR1 and CDR2 are SGHNT and YYREEE (reference sequence). The CDR3 sequence: CASSLDQGGGYTF. DNA of the CDR3: TGTGCCAGCAGCTTGGACCAGGGGGGTGGCTACACCTTC.

The chain carries TRBV20-1 and TRBJ1-1; 10 bases align to TRBD1. CDR3 size: 11 residues. Germline loops: CDR1 DFQATT, CDR2 SNEGSKA (reference sequence). The V and J ends lost 6 bases and 12 bases, in that order; junction bases with no gene match: 7. The CDR3 loop reads CSARRTGGSFF. The CDR3 DNA reads TGCAGTGCCCGTCGGACAGGGGGTTCTTTCTTT.

The V call is TRBV6-6, the J call TRBJ1-2, with D unclear. The CDR3 runs to 12 residues. Germline CDR1 and CDR2: MNHNY and SVGAGI (reference sequence). Trimming shortened V by 6 bases and J by 4 bases, and 9 bases separated the two germline ends. The DNA of the CDR3 is TGTGCCAGCAGGCAGACTAGCTATGGCTACACCTTC. This gives the protein CASRQTSYGYTF.